This T cell receptor beta chain was recovered during a study of blood T cell repertoires in COVID-19. About the study: The origin of the acute and convalescent COVID-19 samples was the United States, Italy and Spain. The analysed material was cDNA or gDNA that came from T cells, B-cell-depleted T cells, or PBMCs.

Authors' processing steps: By means of reference gene primer amplification, nucleated cell counts were estimated. Measured with immunoSEQ multiplex PCR; TCRdb has only the in-frame clones, and not every one. That table is the source of V, J and clone size, and D and trimming were worked out from the DNA. The repertoire has about 150,000 clones, 80% to 90% of them found once; the top ten carry approximately 2%. Germline assignment: CDR1 SGHTA and CDR2 FQGNSA. Trimming stripped 5 bases from V and 7 bases from J, with 14 bases between. This CDR3 is 13 amino acids long. The chain links TRBV7-2 to TRBJ1-2; D is ambiguous. The specimen was peripheral blood. The TCR comes from a woman older than 75 with acute or convalescent COVID-19. For the CDR3, the DNA is TGTGCCAGCAGCCTCTCGGCAGGTGTTGGCTACACCTTC. This gives the protein CASSLSAGVGYTF.